The rows below give T cell receptor beta chains drawn from one sample of a study of blood T cell repertoires in COVID-19. TCRdb's table, derived via immunoSEQ multiplex PCR, lists solely in-frame clones and lacks some. This table holds about 210,000 clones, around 81% found once. Sequenced input: PBMCs or T cells enriched from blood (not recorded which). These receptors were obtained from a woman between 45 and 65 years old with acute COVID-19. CDR3s include the opening cysteine and the closing phenylalanine or tryptophan. The D gene is left open where the match is weak. The size field is filled for only some rows; it gives once, few, many or a size class.

NA	TRBV28	NA	TRBJ1-4	TGTGCCAGCAGTTTAGGGCAAGCTAATGAAAAACTGTTTTTT	CASSLGQANEKLFF
NA	TRBV7-2	NA	TRBJ1-4	TGTGCCAGCAGCGGCAGGGTAACTAATGAAAAACTGTTTTTT	CASSGRVTNEKLFF
NA	TRBV24-1	NA	TRBJ2-7	TGTGCCACCAGTGATTCAAGAACTACTACCTACGAGCAGTACTTC	CATSDSRTTTYEQYF
TRBD1	TRBV6-5	NA	TRBJ1-2	TGTGCCAGCAGTTATAGGACAGGGGGTGATTATGGCTACACCTTC	CASSYRTGGDYGYTF
TRBD2	TRBV6-2/TRBV6-3	NA	TRBJ2-2	TGTGCCAGCAGTCCCTTTGCGACTAGCGGGGGGGGGAACACCGGGGAGCTGTTTTTT	CASSPFATSGGGNTGELFF
TRBD1	TRBV4-3	NA	TRBJ2-7	TGCGCCAGCAGCCCCACCTCGGGACAGGGGAGCAGGCAGTACTTC	CASSPTSGQGSRQYF
NA	TRBV30	NA	TRBJ2-1	TGTGCCTGGACCCGAAGAGTGGGAGGCTCCTACAATGAGCAGTTCTTC	CAWTRRVGGSYNEQFF
NA	TRBV28	NA	TRBJ1-2	TGTGCCAGCAGTCCAAATAACTATGGCTACACCTTC	CASSPNNYGYTF
NA	TRBV7-3	once	TRBJ2-2	TGTGCCAGCAGCTTCGACTCCGGGGAGCTGTTTTTT	CASSFDSGELFF
NA	TRBV5-4	NA	TRBJ2-7	TGTGCCACCGGGAACGGGGGATCACTCTACGAGCAGTACTTC	CATGNGGSLYEQYF
TRBD1	TRBV10-3	NA	TRBJ1-1	TGTGCCATCACCCCGGGACAGCCCGAGAACACTGAAGCTTTCTTT	CAITPGQPENTEAFF
NA	TRBV16	NA	TRBJ1-1	TGTGCCAGCAGCCAATCGGGCGCGAACACTGAAGCTTTCTTT	CASSQSGANTEAFF
TRBD2	TRBV7-2	NA	TRBJ2-3	TGTGCCAGCGAAAGGAGATCGGCTAGCGGGAGGGCCACAGATACGCAGTATTTT	CASERRSASGRATDTQYF
TRBD2	TRBV3-1/TRBV3-2	NA	TRBJ2-5	TGTGCCAGCAGCCCGTTACTAGCGGGGGGGTCCCGGGGGACCCAGTACTTC	CASSPLLAGGSRGTQYF
NA	TRBV11-2	NA	TRBJ2-4	TGTGCCAGTTTACTGGAGAACATTCAGTACTTC	CASLLENIQYF
NA	TRBV3-1/TRBV3-2	NA	TRBJ2-5	TGTGCCAGCAGCCAAAAGGGGACTTTACAAGAGACCCAGTACTTC	CASSQKGTLQETQYF
TRBD2	TRBV19	NA	TRBJ2-1	TGTGCCAGTAGTATTGGCGGGAGGTCCCACAATGAGCAGTTCTTC	CASSIGGRSHNEQFF
NA	TRBV27	NA	TRBJ2-5	TGTGCCAGCAGTTTATCCAGGGTTCAGACCCAGTACTTC	CASSLSRVQTQYF
NA	TRBV9	NA	TRBJ1-2	TGTGCCAGCAGCGGACCGGACAGAGCTAACTATGGCTACACCTTC	CASSGPDRANYGYTF
TRBD2	TRBV11-2	once	TRBJ2-1	TGTGCCAGCAGCTTAGGAGTCGTTGGGAGGGCGTACTACAATGAGCAGTTCTTC	CASSLGVVGRAYYNEQFF
TRBD1	TRBV18	NA	TRBJ1-3	TGTGCCAGCTCACCATCGAGCGCGGACAGGGTCTCTGGAAACACCATATATTTT	CASSPSSADRVSGNTIYF
NA	TRBV7-8	NA	TRBJ2-1	TGTGCCAGCAGCTTAGAACGGGGGAATCTGATCTTC	CASSLERGNLIF
TRBD1	TRBV28	NA	TRBJ1-2	TGTGCCAGCAGTTCACCGGGACAGGACCTTGGGGACTATGGCTACACCTTC	CASSSPGQDLGDYGYTF
NA	TRBV4-3	few	TRBJ2-5	TGCGCCAGCAGCCAAGTAACAGGGCACCAAGAGACCCAGTACTTC	CASSQVTGHQETQYF
TRBD2	TRBV7-2	NA	TRBJ2-3	TGTGCCAGCAGCAAACGGGGGGGCATAACAGATACGCAGTATTTT	CASSKRGGITDTQYF
NA	TRBV5-1	NA	TRBJ2-3	TGCGCCAGCAGCTTATCAGGGAACACAGATACGCAGTATTTT	CASSLSGNTDTQYF
NA	TRBV7-8	once	TRBJ2-7	TGTGCCAGCAGCTTAGGGATGCTCTACGGGGGAGAGCAGTACTTC	CASSLGMLYGGEQYF
NA	TRBV7-9	NA	TRBJ2-5	TGTGCCAGCGCACGGGGGGCCGGGGAGACCCAGTACTTC	CASARGAGETQYF
TRBD2	TRBV7-6	NA	TRBJ2-2	TGTGCCAGCAGCTTATGGGCTAGCGGGAGCTCGACCGGGGAGCTGTTTTTT	CASSLWASGSSTGELFF